This record looks at one T cell receptor beta chain sequence and its context. Its antigen is as yet unknown. The time point denotes: pretreatment peripheral blood. Profiled with immunoSEQ multiplex PCR; TCRdb holds only in-frame clones, not every one. The sample consists of about 95,000 clones, roughly 89% of them appearing once. This CDR3 comprises 15 residues. Germline V gene lookup returns CDR1 KGHSH and CDR2 LQKENI. With V trimmed by 2 bases and J by 2 bases, 1 base remained unmatched. These data are taken from a study of PD-L1 blockade in urothelial cancer. Across the whole study: Analyzed time points were 3 weeks (second dose) and 6 weeks after therapy began.

Study-level points and caveats: When pretreatment blood TCR clonality was below the median, it predicted better survival.

The material sequenced was PBMCs, taken around atezolizumab (anti-PD-L1) treatment. The source is a man aged 55 to 70 with urothelial cancer. J is TRBJ2-1 and V is TRBV18, with 9 positions matching TRBD1. The CDR3 spells CASSPGTGTYNEQFF. In nucleotides, the CDR3 is TGTGCCAGCTCACCAGGGACAGGGACCTACAATGAGCAGTTCTTC.